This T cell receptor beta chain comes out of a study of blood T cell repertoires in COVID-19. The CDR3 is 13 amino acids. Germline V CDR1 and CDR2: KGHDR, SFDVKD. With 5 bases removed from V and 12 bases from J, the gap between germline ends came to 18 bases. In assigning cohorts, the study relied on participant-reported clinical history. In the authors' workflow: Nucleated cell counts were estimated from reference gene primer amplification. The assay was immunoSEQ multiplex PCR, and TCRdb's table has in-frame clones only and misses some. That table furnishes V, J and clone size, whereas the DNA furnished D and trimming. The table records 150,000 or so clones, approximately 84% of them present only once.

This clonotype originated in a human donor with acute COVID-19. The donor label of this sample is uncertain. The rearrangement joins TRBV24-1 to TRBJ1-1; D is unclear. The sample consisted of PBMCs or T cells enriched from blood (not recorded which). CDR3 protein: CATSAPQGRGTFF. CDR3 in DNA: TGTGCCACCAGTGCCCCCCAAGGTCGAGGGACTTTCTTT.